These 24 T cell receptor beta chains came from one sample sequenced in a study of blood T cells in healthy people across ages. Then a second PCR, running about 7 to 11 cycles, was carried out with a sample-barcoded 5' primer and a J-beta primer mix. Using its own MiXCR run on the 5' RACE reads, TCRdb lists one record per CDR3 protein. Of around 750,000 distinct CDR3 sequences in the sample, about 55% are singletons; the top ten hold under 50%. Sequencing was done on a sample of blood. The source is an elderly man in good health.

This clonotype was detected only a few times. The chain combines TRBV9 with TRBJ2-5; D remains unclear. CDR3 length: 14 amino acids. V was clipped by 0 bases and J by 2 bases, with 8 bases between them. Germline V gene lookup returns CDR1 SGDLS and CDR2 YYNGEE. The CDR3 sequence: CASSVGVRQETQYF. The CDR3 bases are TGTGCCAGCAGCGTAGGTGTCAGACAAGAGACCCAGTACTTC. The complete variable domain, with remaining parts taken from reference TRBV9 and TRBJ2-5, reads DSGVTQTPKHLITATGQRVTLRCSPRSGDLSVYWYQQSLDQGLQFLIQYYNGEERAKGNILERFSAQQFPDLHSELNLSSLELGDSALYFCASSVGVRQETQYFGPGTRLLVL.

The CDR3 DNA follows: TGCGCCAGCAGCTCGGCTAGCGGGACACAAGAGACCCAGTACTTC. Its translation: CASSSASGTQETQYF. This sequence joins TRBV5-1 and TRBJ2-5; 9 bases are shared with TRBD2. Germline trimming cut 3 bases from V and 2 bases from J; bases unmatched to any gene: 5. The germline CDR1 and CDR2 sequences are SGHRS and YFSETQ. The CDR3 is 15 residues long.

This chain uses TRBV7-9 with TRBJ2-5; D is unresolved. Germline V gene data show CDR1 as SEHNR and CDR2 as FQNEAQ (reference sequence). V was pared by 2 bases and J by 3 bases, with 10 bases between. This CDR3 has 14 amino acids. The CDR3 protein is CASSLPSDKETQYF. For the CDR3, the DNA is TGTGCCAGCAGCTTACCCTCGGATAAAGAGACCCAGTACTTC.

In DNA, the CDR3 is TGCGCCAGCAGTGACGCAGAGGCAGGGGGCGACTATGGCTACACCTTC. It is translated as CASSDAEAGGDYGYTF. The chain employs TRBV10-1 and TRBJ1-2; 8 bases are a match to TRBD1. The CDR3 is 16 amino acids. Germline lookup yields CDR1 WNHNN and CDR2 SYGVQD (reference sequence). V was clipped by 3 bases and J by 3 bases; unmatched bases: 9.

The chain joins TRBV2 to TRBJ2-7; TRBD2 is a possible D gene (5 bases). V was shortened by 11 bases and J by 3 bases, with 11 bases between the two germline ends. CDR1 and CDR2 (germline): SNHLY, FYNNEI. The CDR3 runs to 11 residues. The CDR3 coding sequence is TGTGCCGGACTTCGGGGCTACGAGCAGTACTTC. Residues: CAGLRGYEQYF.

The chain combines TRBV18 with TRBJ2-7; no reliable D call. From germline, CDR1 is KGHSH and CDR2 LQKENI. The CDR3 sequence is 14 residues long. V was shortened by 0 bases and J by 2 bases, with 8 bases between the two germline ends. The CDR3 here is CASSPPSLPYEQYF. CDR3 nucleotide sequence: TGTGCCAGCTCACCACCAAGCCTGCCCTACGAGCAGTACTTC. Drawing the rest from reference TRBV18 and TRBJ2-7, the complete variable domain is NAGVMQNPRHLVRRRGQEARLRCSPMKGHSHVYWYRQLPEEGLKFMVYLQKENIIDESGMPKERFSAEFPKEGPSILRIQQVVRGDSAAYFCASSPPSLPYEQYFGPGTRLTVT.

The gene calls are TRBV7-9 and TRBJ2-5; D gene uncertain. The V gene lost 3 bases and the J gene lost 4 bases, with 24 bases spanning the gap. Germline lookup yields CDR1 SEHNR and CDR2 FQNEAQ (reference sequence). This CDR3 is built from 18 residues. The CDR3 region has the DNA TGTGCCAGCAGCTTCGGGTCAATGGGGTATTCAATCGGAGAGACCCAGTACTTC. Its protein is CASSFGSMGYSIGETQYF.

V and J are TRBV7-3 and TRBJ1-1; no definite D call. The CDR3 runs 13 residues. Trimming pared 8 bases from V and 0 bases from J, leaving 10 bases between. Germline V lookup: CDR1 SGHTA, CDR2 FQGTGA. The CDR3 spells CASGKNMNTEAFF. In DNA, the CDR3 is TGTGCCAGCGGAAAGAACATGAACACTGAAGCTTTCTTT.

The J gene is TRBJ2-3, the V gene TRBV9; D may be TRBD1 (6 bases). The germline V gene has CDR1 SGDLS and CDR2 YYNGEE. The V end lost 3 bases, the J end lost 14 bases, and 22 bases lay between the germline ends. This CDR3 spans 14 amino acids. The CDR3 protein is CASSAGQRLRYAYF. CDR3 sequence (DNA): TGTGCCAGCAGCGCGGGACAAAGGCTCAGATACGCGTATTTT.

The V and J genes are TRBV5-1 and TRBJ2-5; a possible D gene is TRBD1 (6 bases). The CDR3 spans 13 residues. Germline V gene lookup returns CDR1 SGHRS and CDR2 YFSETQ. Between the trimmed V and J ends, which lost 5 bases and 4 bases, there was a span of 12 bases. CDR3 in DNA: TGCGCCAGCAGTATCTACAGGGTAGAGACCCAGTACTTC. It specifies CASSIYRVETQYF.

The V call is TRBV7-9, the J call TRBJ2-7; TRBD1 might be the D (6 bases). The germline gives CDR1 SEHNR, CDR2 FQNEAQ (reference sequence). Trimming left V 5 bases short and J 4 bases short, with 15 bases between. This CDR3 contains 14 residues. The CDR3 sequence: CASSVVTGAYEQYF. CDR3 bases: TGTGCCAGCAGCGTGGTGACAGGAGCTTACGAGCAGTACTTC.

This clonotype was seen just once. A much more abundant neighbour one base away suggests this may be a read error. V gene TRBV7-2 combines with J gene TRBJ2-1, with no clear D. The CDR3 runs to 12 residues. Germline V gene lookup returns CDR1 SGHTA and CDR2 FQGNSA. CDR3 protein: CASSLVGSEQLF. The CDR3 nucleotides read TGTGCCAGCAGCTTAGTAGGAAGTGAGCAGTTATTC.

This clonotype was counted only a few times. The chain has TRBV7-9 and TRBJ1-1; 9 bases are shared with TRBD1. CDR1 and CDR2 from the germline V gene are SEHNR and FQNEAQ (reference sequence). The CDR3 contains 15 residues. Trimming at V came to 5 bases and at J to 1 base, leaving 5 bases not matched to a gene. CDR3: CASSTTGGRNTEAFF. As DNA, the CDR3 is TGTGCCAGCAGCACCACAGGGGGCAGGAACACTGAAGCTTTCTTT.

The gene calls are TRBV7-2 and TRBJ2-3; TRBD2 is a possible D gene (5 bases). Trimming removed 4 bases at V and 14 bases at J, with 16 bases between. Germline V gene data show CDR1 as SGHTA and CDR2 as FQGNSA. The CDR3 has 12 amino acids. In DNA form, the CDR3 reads TGTGCCAGCAGCTATAGTGCGGGTTACGCGTATTTT. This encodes CASSYSAGYAYF. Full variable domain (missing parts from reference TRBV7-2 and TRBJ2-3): GAGVSQSPSNKVTEKGKDVELRCDPISGHTALYWYRQSLGQGLEFLIYFQGNSAPDKSGLPSDRFSAERTGGSVSTLTIQRTQQEDSAVYLCASSYSAGYAYFGPGTRLTVL.

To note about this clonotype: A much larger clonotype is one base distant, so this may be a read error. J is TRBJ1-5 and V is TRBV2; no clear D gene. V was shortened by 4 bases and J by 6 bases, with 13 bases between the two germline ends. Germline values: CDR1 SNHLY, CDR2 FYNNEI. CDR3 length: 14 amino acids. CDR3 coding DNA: TGTGCCAGCAGTGCCCGTGAAGTGGGTCAGCCCCAGCATTTT. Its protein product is CASSAREVGQPQHF.

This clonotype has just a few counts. The CDR3 DNA is TGTGCCAGCAGTGCGCGAAACAGGGACGGGAACGAGCAGTACTTC. Translated, it gives CASSARNRDGNEQYF. This rearrangement joins TRBV25-1 to TRBJ2-7; maybe TRBD1 (6 bases). V lost 4 bases to trimming and J lost 5 bases, with 18 bases between them. The CDR3 sequence is 15 residues long. Germline assignment: CDR1 MGHDK and CDR2 SYGVNS.

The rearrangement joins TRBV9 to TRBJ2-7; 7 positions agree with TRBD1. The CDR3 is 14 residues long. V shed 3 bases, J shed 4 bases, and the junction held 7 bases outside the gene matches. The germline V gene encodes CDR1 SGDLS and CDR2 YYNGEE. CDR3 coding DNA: TGTGCCAGCAGCGCGACAGGGTCGGGGTACGAGCAGTACTTC. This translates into CASSATGSGYEQYF.

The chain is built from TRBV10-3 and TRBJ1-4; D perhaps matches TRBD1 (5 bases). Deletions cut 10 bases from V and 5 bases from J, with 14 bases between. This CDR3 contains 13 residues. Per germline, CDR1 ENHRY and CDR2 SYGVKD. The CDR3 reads CATKTVGNEKLFF. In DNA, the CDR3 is TGTGCCACTAAGACAGTGGGGAATGAAAAACTGTTTTTT.

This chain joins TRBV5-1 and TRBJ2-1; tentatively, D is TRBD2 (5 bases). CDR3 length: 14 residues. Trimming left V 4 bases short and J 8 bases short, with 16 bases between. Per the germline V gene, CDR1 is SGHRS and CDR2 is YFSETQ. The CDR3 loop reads CASSVGAGNDEQFF. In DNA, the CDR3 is TGCGCCAGCAGCGTAGGAGCCGGGAACGATGAGCAGTTCTTC.

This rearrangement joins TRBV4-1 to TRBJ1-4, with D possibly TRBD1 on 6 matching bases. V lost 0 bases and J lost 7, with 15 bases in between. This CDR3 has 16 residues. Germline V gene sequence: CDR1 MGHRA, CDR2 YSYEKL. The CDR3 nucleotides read TGCGCCAGCAGCCAAGAGGTGGCCGGGACATCTGAAAAACTGTTTTTT. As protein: CASSQEVAGTSEKLFF.

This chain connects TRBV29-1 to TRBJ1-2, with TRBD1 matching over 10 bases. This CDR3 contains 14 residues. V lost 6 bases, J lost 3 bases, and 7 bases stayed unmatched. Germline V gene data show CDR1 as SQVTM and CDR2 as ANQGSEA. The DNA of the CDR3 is TGCAGCGTCACTCGACAGGGGGCGGACTATGGCTACACCTTC. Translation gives CSVTRQGADYGYTF.

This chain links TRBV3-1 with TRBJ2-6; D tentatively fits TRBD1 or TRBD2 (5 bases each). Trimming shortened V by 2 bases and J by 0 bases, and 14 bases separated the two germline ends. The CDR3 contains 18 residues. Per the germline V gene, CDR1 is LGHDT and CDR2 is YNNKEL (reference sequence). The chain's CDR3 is CASSQLGRGLSGANVLTF. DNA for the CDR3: TGTGCCAGCAGCCAATTGGGACGGGGCCTCTCTGGGGCCAACGTCCTGACTTTC.

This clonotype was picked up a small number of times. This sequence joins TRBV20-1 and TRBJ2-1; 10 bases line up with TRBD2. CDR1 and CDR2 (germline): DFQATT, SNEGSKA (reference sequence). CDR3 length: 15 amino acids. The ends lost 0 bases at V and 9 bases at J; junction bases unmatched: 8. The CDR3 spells CSARDSSGRVGEQFF. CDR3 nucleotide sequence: TGCAGTGCTAGAGATTCGAGCGGGAGGGTGGGTGAGCAGTTCTTC.

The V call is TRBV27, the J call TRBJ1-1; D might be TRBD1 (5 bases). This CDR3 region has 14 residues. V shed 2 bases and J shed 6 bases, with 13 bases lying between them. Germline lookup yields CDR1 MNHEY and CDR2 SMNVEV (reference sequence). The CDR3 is CASSLRGDRSEAFF. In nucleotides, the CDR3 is TGTGCCAGCAGTTTAAGGGGCGACAGATCTGAAGCTTTCTTT.